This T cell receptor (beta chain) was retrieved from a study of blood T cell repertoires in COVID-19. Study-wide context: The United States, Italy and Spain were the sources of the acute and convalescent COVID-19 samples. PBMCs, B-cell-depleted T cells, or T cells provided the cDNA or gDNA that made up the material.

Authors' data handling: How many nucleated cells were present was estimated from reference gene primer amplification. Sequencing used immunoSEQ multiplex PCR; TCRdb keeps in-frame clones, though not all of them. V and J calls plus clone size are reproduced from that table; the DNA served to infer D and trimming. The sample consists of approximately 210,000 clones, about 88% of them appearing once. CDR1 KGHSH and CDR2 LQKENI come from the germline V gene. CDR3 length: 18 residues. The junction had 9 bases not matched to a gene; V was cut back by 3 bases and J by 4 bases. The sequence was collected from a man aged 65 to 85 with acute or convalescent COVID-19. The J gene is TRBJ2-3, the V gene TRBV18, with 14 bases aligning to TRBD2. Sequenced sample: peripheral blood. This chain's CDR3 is CASSPGLAGAIKADTQYF. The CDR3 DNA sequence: TGTGCCAGCTCACCGGGACTAGCGGGAGCGATAAAAGCAGATACGCAGTATTTT. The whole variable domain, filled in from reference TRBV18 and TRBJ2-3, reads NAGVMQNPRHLVRRRGQEARLRCSPMKGHSHVYWYRQLPEEGLKFMVYLQKENIIDESGMPKERFSAEFPKEGPSILRIQQVVRGDSAAYFCASSPGLAGAIKADTQYFGPGTRLTVL.